These T cell receptor beta chains were read from a single sample in a study of shared clonotypes between healthy human individuals. Libraries were prepared by immunoSEQ multiplex PCR; TCRdb keeps only in-frame clonotypes and omits some of them. The sample has under 2,000,000 clones, less than 95% seen once; the top ten hold under 1.5%. The sample was naive CD8+ T cells sorted from blood. These receptors all come from a man younger than 35 in good health. The CDR3 runs from the conserved cysteine through the conserved F or W. The D gene is left open where the match is weak. Clone size is stated in some rows and not others, as once, few, many or a class when expanded.

V gene: TRBV19
D gene: .
J gene: TRBJ1-1
clone size: .
CDR3 DNA: TGTGCCAGTAGTATGGTGGCGGGGGATTGGACTGAAGCTTTCTTT
CDR3 protein: CASSMVAGDWTEAFF

V gene: TRBV13
D gene: .
J gene: TRBJ1-1
clone size: .
CDR3 DNA: TGTGCCAGCAGCCCGGTCGGCCCGGGCACTGAAGCTTTCTTT
CDR3 protein: CASSPVGPGTEAFF

V gene: TRBV12-5
D gene: .
J gene: TRBJ2-1
clone size: .
CDR3 DNA: TGTGCTAGTGGTTTACAGCTGAATGAGCAGTTCTTC
CDR3 protein: CASGLQLNEQFF

V gene: TRBV7-8
D gene: .
J gene: TRBJ2-6
clone size: .
CDR3 DNA: TGTGCCAGCAGCTTAGCCCCGGGACACCAAGGTTCTGGGGCCAACGTCCTGACTTTC
CDR3 protein: CASSLAPGHQGSGANVLTF

V gene: TRBV5-1
D gene: TRBD1
J gene: TRBJ2-7
clone size: .
CDR3 DNA: TGCTCGGGTCGGCAGGGGGACGGGGAGCAGTACTTC
CDR3 protein: CSGRQGDGEQYF

V gene: TRBV5-6
D gene: TRBD1
J gene: TRBJ1-1
clone size: .
CDR3 DNA: TGTGCCAGCAGCCTGGGACAGGGATGGGGCACTGAAGCTTTCTTT
CDR3 protein: CASSLGQGWGTEAFF

V gene: TRBV27
D gene: .
J gene: TRBJ2-5
clone size: .
CDR3 DNA: TGTGCCAGCAGTGACTTCCAAGAGACCCAGTACTTC
CDR3 protein: CASSDFQETQYF

V gene: TRBV4-2
D gene: TRBD2
J gene: TRBJ2-7
clone size: .
CDR3 DNA: TGTGCCAGCAGCCAAGATTTTAGCGGGGGGTACTCCTACGAGCAGTACTTC
CDR3 protein: CASSQDFSGGYSYEQYF

V gene: TRBV14
D gene: TRBD1
J gene: TRBJ2-7
clone size: .
CDR3 DNA: TGTGCCAGCAGCCAAGTTGGTCAGGGGGACTACGAGCAGTACTTC
CDR3 protein: CASSQVGQGDYEQYF

V gene: TRBV14
D gene: .
J gene: TRBJ1-2
clone size: .
CDR3 DNA: TGTGCCAGCAGCCCGGCGGTGCGGGGCTCTGTATATGGCTACACCTTC
CDR3 protein: CASSPAVRGSVYGYTF

V gene: TRBV5-1
D gene: .
J gene: TRBJ2-1
clone size: once
CDR3 DNA: TGCGCCAGCAGCTCCCTTCAGGAGCAGTTCTTC
CDR3 protein: CASSSLQEQFF

V gene: TRBV5-8
D gene: .
J gene: TRBJ2-7
clone size: .
CDR3 DNA: TGTGCCAGCAGCTCCCGGGACGGGGCCTACGAGCAGTACTTC
CDR3 protein: CASSSRDGAYEQYF

V gene: TRBV7-9
D gene: .
J gene: TRBJ2-7
clone size: .
CDR3 DNA: TGTGCCAGCAGCCCACCGGGCGCGAGTTCCTACGAGCAGTACTTC
CDR3 protein: CASSPPGASSYEQYF

V gene: TRBV7-9
D gene: TRBD1
J gene: TRBJ2-5
clone size: once
CDR3 DNA: TGTGCCAGCAGCTTGACAGGGGGAAGCAGGGAGACCCAGTACTTC
CDR3 protein: CASSLTGGSRETQYF

V gene: TRBV9
D gene: .
J gene: TRBJ2-7
clone size: .
CDR3 DNA: TGTGCCAGCAGCGTCGACAACTACGAGCAGTACTTC
CDR3 protein: CASSVDNYEQYF

V gene: TRBV7-8
D gene: .
J gene: TRBJ2-5
clone size: .
CDR3 DNA: TGTGCCAGCAGCTCTTCGTGGGGACAAGAGACCCAGTACTTC
CDR3 protein: CASSSSWGQETQYF

V gene: TRBV7-9
D gene: TRBD1
J gene: TRBJ1-5
clone size: few
CDR3 DNA: TGTGCCAGCATCTCCCCACCAGGGGGATTTTATAGCAATCAGCCCCAGCATTTT
CDR3 protein: CASISPPGGFYSNQPQHF

V gene: TRBV29-1
D gene: TRBD1
J gene: TRBJ2-7
clone size: .
CDR3 DNA: TGCAGCGTAGGGACAGGGGGAAACTCCTACGAGCAGTACTTC
CDR3 protein: CSVGTGGNSYEQYF

V gene: TRBV10-3
D gene: .
J gene: TRBJ1-3
clone size: .
CDR3 DNA: TGTGCCATCAGTGAGGGGGGATTCTCTGGAAACACCATATATTTT
CDR3 protein: CAISEGGFSGNTIYF

V gene: TRBV30
D gene: .
J gene: TRBJ2-7
clone size: .
CDR3 DNA: TGTGCCTGGAGGGACAGTCCCTACGAGCAGTACTTC
CDR3 protein: CAWRDSPYEQYF

V gene: TRBV6-4
D gene: .
J gene: TRBJ2-1
clone size: .
CDR3 DNA: TGTGCCAGCAGTGACACGGGTCGGAACAATGAGCAGTTCTTC
CDR3 protein: CASSDTGRNNEQFF

V gene: TRBV30
D gene: .
J gene: TRBJ2-7
clone size: .
CDR3 DNA: TGTGCCTGGAGGCCTCTAGAATCCAACGAGCAGTACTTC
CDR3 protein: CAWRPLESNEQYF

V gene: TRBV10-3
D gene: .
J gene: TRBJ2-2
clone size: .
CDR3 DNA: TGTGCCATCACCCCGGACGGGGAGGCGAACACCGGGGAGCTGTTTTTT
CDR3 protein: CAITPDGEANTGELFF

V gene: TRBV19
D gene: .
J gene: TRBJ1-2
clone size: .
CDR3 DNA: TGTGCCAGCGGCGACCAGGGGTTATTCTATGGCTACACCTTC
CDR3 protein: CASGDQGLFYGYTF

V gene: TRBV10-1
D gene: .
J gene: TRBJ2-5
clone size: .
CDR3 DNA: TGCGCCAGCAGTGAGGGACAGTTCCCAGAGACCCAGTACTTC
CDR3 protein: CASSEGQFPETQYF

V gene: TRBV20-1
D gene: .
J gene: TRBJ1-1
clone size: .
CDR3 DNA: TGCAGTGCTAAGGTCGGGTTGGAAGCTTTCTTT
CDR3 protein: CSAKVGLEAFF

V gene: TRBV4-1
D gene: TRBD1
J gene: TRBJ1-5
clone size: .
CDR3 DNA: TGCGCCAGCTCCCCAAGAGACAGGGACAGAAATCAGCCCCAGCATTTT
CDR3 protein: CASSPRDRDRNQPQHF

V gene: TRBV2
D gene: TRBD2
J gene: TRBJ2-7
clone size: once
CDR3 DNA: TGTGCCAGCAGTGAAAGAGCGGGAGACCACGAGCAGTACTTC
CDR3 protein: CASSERAGDHEQYF

V gene: TRBV4-1
D gene: .
J gene: TRBJ2-7
clone size: .
CDR3 DNA: TGCGCCAGCGGATCGTATGACGGGGGCGAGCAGTACTTC
CDR3 protein: CASGSYDGGEQYF

V gene: TRBV27
D gene: TRBD1
J gene: TRBJ1-6
clone size: .
CDR3 DNA: TGTGCCAGCAAAGCCGGGACAGCAAATTCACCCCTCCACTTT
CDR3 protein: CASKAGTANSPLHF

V gene: TRBV5-6
D gene: .
J gene: TRBJ2-1
clone size: .
CDR3 DNA: TGTGCCAGCAGCCAAGGGGGAAATCCCTACAATGAGCAGTTCTTC
CDR3 protein: CASSQGGNPYNEQFF

V gene: TRBV29-1
D gene: TRBD1
J gene: TRBJ1-3
clone size: .
CDR3 DNA: TGCAGCGCGGAGGGGGCTCTTGGAAACACCATATATTTT
CDR3 protein: CSAEGALGNTIYF

V gene: TRBV28
D gene: .
J gene: TRBJ1-1
clone size: .
CDR3 DNA: TGTGCCAGCAGTTTGCCAGGGGATGGTACTGAAGCTTTCTTT
CDR3 protein: CASSLPGDGTEAFF

V gene: TRBV19
D gene: .
J gene: TRBJ1-5
clone size: .
CDR3 DNA: TGTGCCAGTAGTATCGCGGAAGGCGTATATCAGCCCCAGCATTTT
CDR3 protein: CASSIAEGVYQPQHF

V gene: TRBV6-6
D gene: .
J gene: TRBJ1-2
clone size: .
CDR3 DNA: TGTGCCAGCAGTCACGGACTGCGAGCTGAATATGGCTACACCTTC
CDR3 protein: CASSHGLRAEYGYTF

V gene: TRBV6-5
D gene: TRBD1
J gene: TRBJ2-5
clone size: .
CDR3 DNA: TGTGCCAGCAGCTCCGAGGGGGCGCAAGGAGAGACCCAGTACTTC
CDR3 protein: CASSSEGAQGETQYF

V gene: TRBV5-6
D gene: .
J gene: TRBJ1-2
clone size: .
CDR3 DNA: TGTGCCAGCAGCTTAGGAACCAGTTACTATGGCTACACCTTC
CDR3 protein: CASSLGTSYYGYTF

V gene: TRBV30
D gene: .
J gene: TRBJ2-7
clone size: .
CDR3 DNA: TGTGCCTGGAGTGTAGAATACGAGCAGTACTTC
CDR3 protein: CAWSVEYEQYF

V gene: TRBV11-2
D gene: .
J gene: TRBJ2-7
clone size: .
CDR3 DNA: TGTGCCAGCAGCACGAACAGGAACTACGAGCAGTACTTC
CDR3 protein: CASSTNRNYEQYF

V gene: TRBV9
D gene: .
J gene: TRBJ2-3
clone size: .
CDR3 DNA: TGTGCCAGCAGCGTAGTAACAGATACGCAGTATTTT
CDR3 protein: CASSVVTDTQYF

V gene: TRBV2
D gene: .
J gene: TRBJ2-7
clone size: .
CDR3 DNA: TGTGCCAGCAGTGCCCGGGCGTTGAACTCCTACGAGCAGTACTTC
CDR3 protein: CASSARALNSYEQYF

V gene: TRBV5-1
D gene: .
J gene: TRBJ2-1
clone size: .
CDR3 DNA: TGCGCCAGCAGCTTGAGCAGTCCCTCCTACAATGAGCAGTTCTTC
CDR3 protein: CASSLSSPSYNEQFF

V gene: TRBV27
D gene: .
J gene: TRBJ2-7
clone size: .
CDR3 DNA: TGTGCCAGCAGTTATATGGGGCAGGTCTACGAGCAGTACTTC
CDR3 protein: CASSYMGQVYEQYF

V gene: TRBV5-1
D gene: .
J gene: TRBJ2-1
clone size: .
CDR3 DNA: TGCGCCAGCAGCTTGGGGAAGAATGAGCAGTTCTTC
CDR3 protein: CASSLGKNEQFF

V gene: TRBV6-6
D gene: TRBD1
J gene: TRBJ2-1
clone size: .
CDR3 DNA: TGTGCCAGCAGTCCCACACAGGGGGCCCCCTACAATGAGCAGTTCTTC
CDR3 protein: CASSPTQGAPYNEQFF

V gene: TRBV10-2
D gene: .
J gene: TRBJ2-7
clone size: .
CDR3 DNA: TGCGCCAGCTACCAGGGGTCTTTACAGTACTTC
CDR3 protein: CASYQGSLQYF

V gene: TRBV7-9
D gene: .
J gene: TRBJ1-1
clone size: .
CDR3 DNA: TGTGCCAGCAGCTCCCATATGGAGGGGGAGCACACTGAAGCTTTCTTT
CDR3 protein: CASSSHMEGEHTEAFF

V gene: TRBV5-6
D gene: TRBD1
J gene: TRBJ2-7
clone size: .
CDR3 DNA: TGTGCCAGCAGCTTAAGGGGGCTTACCTACGAGCAGTACTTC
CDR3 protein: CASSLRGLTYEQYF

V gene: TRBV5-1
D gene: TRBD1
J gene: TRBJ2-7
clone size: .
CDR3 DNA: TGCGCCAGCAGCTTGGGACAGGGTCTATACGAGCAGTACTTC
CDR3 protein: CASSLGQGLYEQYF

V gene: TRBV10-2
D gene: TRBD2
J gene: TRBJ2-7
clone size: .
CDR3 DNA: TGCGCCAGCAGGGGGGGGAGCTCCTACGAGCAGTACTTC
CDR3 protein: CASRGGSSYEQYF

V gene: TRBV19
D gene: .
J gene: TRBJ2-7
clone size: once
CDR3 DNA: TGTGCCAGTAGTCCCCGGGACACAGGGAGCTCCTACGAGCAGTACTTC
CDR3 protein: CASSPRDTGSSYEQYF

V gene: TRBV7-9
D gene: .
J gene: TRBJ2-7
clone size: .
CDR3 DNA: TGTGCCAGCAGCTTAACCTCCGACCACTACGAGCAGTACTTC
CDR3 protein: CASSLTSDHYEQYF

V gene: TRBV5-1
D gene: .
J gene: TRBJ2-3
clone size: .
CDR3 DNA: TGCGCCAGCAGCTTGGTCTCGGATTTCACAGATACGCAGTATTTT
CDR3 protein: CASSLVSDFTDTQYF

V gene: TRBV6-1
D gene: .
J gene: TRBJ2-7
clone size: .
CDR3 DNA: TGTGCCAACACACGGGACCCGCCCTACGAGCAGTACTTC
CDR3 protein: CANTRDPPYEQYF

V gene: TRBV27
D gene: .
J gene: TRBJ2-7
clone size: .
CDR3 DNA: TGTGCCAGCAGTTTATCGTCGGGGCCCCGTTCCTACGAGCAGTACTTC
CDR3 protein: CASSLSSGPRSYEQYF

V gene: TRBV29-1
D gene: TRBD2
J gene: TRBJ2-1
clone size: .
CDR3 DNA: TGCAGCGTGGGGAGGGCTTATGAGCAGTTCTTC
CDR3 protein: CSVGRAYEQFF

V gene: TRBV28
D gene: TRBD1
J gene: TRBJ1-5
clone size: .
CDR3 DNA: TGTGCCAGCAGTTTCTCCGGGACAGGGGAGCCCCAGCATTTT
CDR3 protein: CASSFSGTGEPQHF

V gene: TRBV4-1
D gene: .
J gene: TRBJ1-5
clone size: .
CDR3 DNA: TGCGCCAGCAGCCAAGATGAGGACAACAATCAGCCCCAGCATTTT
CDR3 protein: CASSQDEDNNQPQHF

V gene: TRBV4-3
D gene: TRBD2
J gene: TRBJ2-7
clone size: .
CDR3 DNA: TGCGCCAGCAGCCAAGATCGGGGGGGGATATACGAGCAGTACTTC
CDR3 protein: CASSQDRGGIYEQYF

V gene: TRBV5-1
D gene: TRBD1
J gene: TRBJ1-1
clone size: .
CDR3 DNA: TGCGCCAGCAGCTCCAGGACAGGGGGGATTGACACTGAAGCTTTCTTT
CDR3 protein: CASSSRTGGIDTEAFF